Reported below is one TCR beta chain. With V trimmed by 2 bases and J by 2 bases, 2 bases remained unmatched. Germline values: CDR1 WNHNN, CDR2 SYGVQD (reference sequence). The length of the CDR3 is 15 residues. This sample is drawn from a study of blood T cell repertoires in COVID-19. Authors' methods: Estimates of nucleated cell counts were drawn from the amplification of reference gene primers. The data were produced by immunoSEQ multiplex PCR, yet TCRdb's version contains in-frame clones alone and is incomplete. The DNA was the basis for D and trimming; V, J and clone size are from that table. The sample contains about 150,000 clones, 65% to 90% of which appear only once. Enrolled during active infection, Seattle patients were then followed longitudinally.

This sequence joins TRBV10-1 and TRBJ2-7, with 11 nucleotides matching TRBD2. The sequenced sample was peripheral blood. The source of this sequence is a woman aged 55-75 years with COVID-19, enrolled during active disease. Written as DNA, the CDR3 is TGCGCCAGCAGTGAGGCTAGCGGGGGGCCCTACGAGCAGTACGTC. This sequence encodes CASSEASGGPYEQYV.